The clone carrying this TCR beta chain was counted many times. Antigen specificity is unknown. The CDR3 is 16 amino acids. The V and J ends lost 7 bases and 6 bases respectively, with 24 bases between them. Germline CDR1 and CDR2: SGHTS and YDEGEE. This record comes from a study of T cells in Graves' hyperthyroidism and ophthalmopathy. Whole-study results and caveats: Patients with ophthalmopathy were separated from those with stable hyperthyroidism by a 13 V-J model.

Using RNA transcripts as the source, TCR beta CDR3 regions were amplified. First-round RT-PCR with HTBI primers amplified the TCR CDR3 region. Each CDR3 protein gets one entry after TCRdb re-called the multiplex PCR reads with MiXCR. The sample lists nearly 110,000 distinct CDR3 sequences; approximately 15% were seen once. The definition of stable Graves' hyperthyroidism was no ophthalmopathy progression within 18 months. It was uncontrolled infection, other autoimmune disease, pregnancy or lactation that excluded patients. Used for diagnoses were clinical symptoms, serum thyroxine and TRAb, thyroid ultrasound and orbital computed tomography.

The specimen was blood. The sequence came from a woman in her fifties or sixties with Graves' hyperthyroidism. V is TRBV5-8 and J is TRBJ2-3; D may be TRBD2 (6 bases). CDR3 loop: CASLEGGGTSGDTQYF. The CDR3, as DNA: TGTGCCAGCCTGGAGGGCGGCGGGACGAGTGGTGATACGCAGTATTTT.